This T cell receptor beta chain is drawn from a study of blood T cell repertoires in COVID-19. Study background: Samples representing acute and convalescent COVID-19 were sourced from the United States, Italy and Spain. Sample material is recorded as cDNA or gDNA derived from T cells, B-cell-depleted T cells, or PBMCs.

The CDR3 has 16 residues. CDR1 and CDR2 from the germline V gene are SSHAT and FNYEAQ (reference sequence). Losses at the gene ends were 5 bases for V and 6 bases for J; bases not matched to a gene: 7. Authors' data handling: Nucleated cell counts were estimated from reference gene primer amplification. Method: immunoSEQ multiplex PCR; TCRdb's copy keeps in-frame clones and lacks some. V, J and clone size are those of that table, while D and trimming were read from the DNA. The repertoire holds 79,000 or so clones, with 86% as singletons. The sequence came from a human donor in a cohort sampled during active COVID-19. Specimen: peripheral blood. This sequence joins TRBV7-7 and TRBJ2-2, with TRBD2 matching over 12 bases. The CDR3 DNA reads as TGTGCCAGCAGCCCCGTCGGACTAGCGGGATCCGGGGAGCTGTTTTTT. Amino acid sequence: CASSPVGLAGSGELFF.